This entry features one TCR beta chain sequence. Antigen: not known. The data were taken from a study of T cells in Graves' hyperthyroidism and ophthalmopathy. For the study at large: Before treatment of any kind, peripheral blood was taken at initial diagnosis.

Amplification yielded TCR beta CDR3 regions, with RNA transcripts as the source. The TCR CDR3 was amplified in a first-round RT-PCR using the HTBI primer set. TCRdb analysed the multiplex PCR reads with MiXCR anew, one entry per CDR3 protein. The data show hundreds of thousands of distinct CDR3 sequences, approximately 20% seen once. Exclusion of a patient resulted from uncontrolled infection, other autoimmune disease, pregnancy or lactation. Clinical symptoms, serum thyroxine and TRAb, thyroid ultrasound and orbital computed tomography were used for the diagnoses. Study observations and caveats: Clonotypes that were expanded in thyroid above 0.001 mostly appeared in blood too.

Sequenced: blood. The receptor's source is a man aged 35-49 years with Graves' ophthalmopathy.

This CDR3 reads CASSRHGSVAKNIQYF. The DNA for the CDR3 is TGTGCCAGCAGCCGACATGGGAGCGTAGCCAAAAACATTCAGTACTTC. The rearrangement joins TRBV13 to TRBJ2-4, with TRBD2 as a possible D gene (5 bases). Germline CDR1 is PRHDT and CDR2 is FYEKMQ (reference sequence). The CDR3 extends over 16 amino acids. Trimming left V 5 bases short and J 0 bases short, with 14 bases between.